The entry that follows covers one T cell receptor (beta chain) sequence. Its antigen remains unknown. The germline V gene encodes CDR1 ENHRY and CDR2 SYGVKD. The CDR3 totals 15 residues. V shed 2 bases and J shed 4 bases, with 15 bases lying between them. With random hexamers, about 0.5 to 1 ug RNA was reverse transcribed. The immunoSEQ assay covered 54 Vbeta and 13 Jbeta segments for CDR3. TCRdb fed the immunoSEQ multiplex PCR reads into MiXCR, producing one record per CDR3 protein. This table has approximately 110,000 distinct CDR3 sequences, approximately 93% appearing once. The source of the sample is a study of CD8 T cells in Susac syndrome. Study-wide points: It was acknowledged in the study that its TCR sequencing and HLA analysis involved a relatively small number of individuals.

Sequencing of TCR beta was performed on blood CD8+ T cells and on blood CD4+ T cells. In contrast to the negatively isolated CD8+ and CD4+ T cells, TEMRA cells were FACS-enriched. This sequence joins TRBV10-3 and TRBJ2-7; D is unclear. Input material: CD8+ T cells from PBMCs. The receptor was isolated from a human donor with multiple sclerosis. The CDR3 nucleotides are TGTGCCATCAGTGAGACCTTGATGGCCGGTTACGAGCAGTACGTC. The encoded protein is CAISETLMAGYEQYV.